The present TCR beta chain was sequenced within a study of T cell responses to AZD1222 COVID-19 vaccine. Clones were read by immunoSEQ multiplex PCR, and TCRdb kept only the in-frame ones, dropping some. The table includes 63,000 or so clones, less than 90% detected once. CDR3 length: 15 residues. Germline V lookup: CDR1 SGDLS, CDR2 YYNGEE. Trimming stripped 0 bases from V and 4 bases from J, with 10 bases between. Findings and limits, study-wide: Baseline testing showed seropositivity in only five or six AZD1222 recipients. Most donors were white British, females outnumbered males, and clonal diversity was possibly underestimated.

About this clone: Its specificity is unknown.

Sequences were derived from peripheral blood, sampled on day 0 of AZD1222 vaccination. This rearrangement joins TRBV9 to TRBJ1-4; a weak D match, TRBD1 (5 bases). The TCR originated in an adult in good health. Here the CDR3 DNA reads TGTGCCAGCAGCGTAGAGGCCAGGGTTAATGAAAAACTGTTTTTT. Its translation: CASSVEARVNEKLFF.